Listed here are 3 T cell receptor beta chains from one sample, sequenced in a study of T cell changes during pregnancy in multiple sclerosis. Sequenced by immunoSEQ multiplex PCR; TCRdb stores in-frame clones only, minus some. The sample has some 80,000 clones, approximately 90% seen once. The sample consisted of peripheral blood, taken before pregnancy. The source is a female donor with multiple sclerosis, enrolled in a pregnancy study.

The chain recombines TRBV2 with TRBJ2-1, with 7 bases matching TRBD2. The CDR3 is made up of 14 amino acids. Trimming cost V 10 bases and J 4 bases; bases outside gene matches: 10. Looked up from germline, CDR1 is SNHLY and CDR2 is FYNNEI. Written as DNA, the CDR3 is TGTGCCAACAGCCGACTAGCCCCTTACAATGAGCAGTTCTTC. As protein: CANSRLAPYNEQFF.

This clone has a handful of counts. The chain recombines TRBV5-6 with TRBJ1-1; 10 bases fit TRBD1. This CDR3 comprises 14 residues. Germline CDR1 reads SGHDT; CDR2 reads YYEEEE. V was pared by 4 bases and J by 4 bases, with 4 bases of the junction left unmatched. The CDR3 region is CASSRGQGITEAFF. CDR3 nucleotide sequence: TGTGCCAGCAGCAGGGGACAGGGGATCACTGAAGCTTTCTTT.

The chain combines TRBV2 with TRBJ2-2, with 9 nucleotides matching TRBD1. The CDR3 is made up of 18 amino acids. J gave up 6 bases and V 0 bases, and 11 bases lay outside the gene matches. CDR1 is SNHLY, CDR2 FYNNEI, per germline. This chain's CDR3 is CASSEAKPGQGRAGELFF. The CDR3 DNA reads TGTGCCAGCAGTGAAGCCAAACCGGGACAGGGTAGGGCCGGGGAGCTGTTTTTT.